This T cell receptor (beta chain) was profiled in a study of CD4 and CD8 cells across lung adenocarcinoma regions. TCRdb reprocessed the PCR reads via MiXCR and lists one record per CDR3 protein. This table has approximately 16,000 distinct CDR3 sequences, 55% appearing once. The CDR3 has 14 residues. Germline V gene data show CDR1 as MNHNS and CDR2 as SASEGT. Details on this clonotype: A junction end diverges from the germline sequence, so it may reflect a read error.

The sequence came from a female donor with lung adenocarcinoma. The CD4 and CD8 labels of this study may be unreliable. This chain connects TRBV6-1 to TRBJ2-3, with 7 nucleotides matching TRBD2. Sequenced sample: CD8+ T cells from the center of a lung tumor. The CDR3 nucleotides are TGTGCCAGCAGGGAAGCCGGGGGGAAAAATACGCAGTATTTC. It yields the protein CASREAGGKNTQYF.